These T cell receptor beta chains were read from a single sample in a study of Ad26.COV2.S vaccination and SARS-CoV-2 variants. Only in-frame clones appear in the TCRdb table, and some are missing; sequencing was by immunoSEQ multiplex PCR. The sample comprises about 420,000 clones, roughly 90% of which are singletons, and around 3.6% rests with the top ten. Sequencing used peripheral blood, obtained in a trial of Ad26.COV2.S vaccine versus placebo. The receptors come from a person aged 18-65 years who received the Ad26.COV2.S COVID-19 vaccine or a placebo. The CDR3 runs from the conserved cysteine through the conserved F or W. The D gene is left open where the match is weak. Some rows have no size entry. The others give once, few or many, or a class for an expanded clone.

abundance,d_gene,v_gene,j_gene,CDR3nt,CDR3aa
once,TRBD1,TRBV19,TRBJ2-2,TGTGCCAGTATGCAAGGGACAGGGCTTTTCGGGGAGCTGTTTTTT,CASMQGTGLFGELFF
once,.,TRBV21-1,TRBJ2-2,TGTGCCAGCAGCAAAGGGTCAGGTACCGTGGCCGGGGAGCTGTTTTTT,CASSKGSGTVAGELFF
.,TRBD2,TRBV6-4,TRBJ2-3,TGTGCCAGCAGTGACTCGACTAGCGGGGGTGCGGATACGCAGTATTTT,CASSDSTSGGADTQYF
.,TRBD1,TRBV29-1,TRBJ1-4,TGCAGCGGGTCGTACAGGGGTGGTAATGAAAAACTGTTTTTT,CSGSYRGGNEKLFF
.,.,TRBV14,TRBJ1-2,TGTGCCAGCAGCCCGAGTCGGAACTATGGCTACACCTTC,CASSPSRNYGYTF
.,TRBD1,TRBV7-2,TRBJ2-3,TGTGCCAGCAGCTCGACAGGGTTTGGAGATACGCAGTATTTT,CASSSTGFGDTQYF
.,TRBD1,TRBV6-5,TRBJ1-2,TGTGCCAGCAGCCCAACCGGACAGGGGGCATTTGGCTACACCTTC,CASSPTGQGAFGYTF
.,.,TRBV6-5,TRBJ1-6,TGTGCCAGCTCTACGGAGAGGGCCTATAATTCACCCCTCCACTTT,CASSTERAYNSPLHF
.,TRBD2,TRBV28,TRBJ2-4,TGTGCCAGCAGTTTATCTAGCGGTGCCGCCAAAAACATTCAGTACTTC,CASSLSSGAAKNIQYF
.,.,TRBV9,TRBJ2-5,TGTGCCAGCAGCGTTTTAGGCGGGGCGCGGGAGACCCAGTACTTC,CASSVLGGARETQYF